Sequencing of this T cell receptor (beta chain) was carried out in a study of CDR3 diversity in severe acne. TCRdb re-analysed the PCR reads in MiXCR, keeping a single row per CDR3 protein. The sample includes roughly 100,000 distinct CDR3 sequences, approximately 47% of them seen just once. CDR1 and CDR2 (germline): SEHNR, FQNEAQ (reference sequence). Trimming removed 5 bases at V and 5 bases at J, with 9 bases between. The CDR3 covers 13 residues. The chain combines TRBV7-9 with TRBJ2-2; D possibly corresponds to TRBD2 (5 bases). The sequence derives from a male donor with acne. The sequenced sample consisted of blood. The CDR3 sequence: CASSEGGTGELFF. CDR3 bases: TGTGCCAGCAGCGAGGGTGGGACCGGGGAGCTGTTTTTT.